Below are 23 T cell receptor beta chains sequenced from a single sample in a study of T cell responses to AZD1222 COVID-19 vaccine (dated by TCRdb to the early 2020s). The label giving this sample's time point can be read as: baseline before first vaccination. The method behind the library was the immunoSEQ multiplex PCR assay. As stored in TCRdb, this immuneACCESS dataset retains in-frame rearrangements with V and J assigned. A fraction of the clones does not appear; measured against another copy, unresolved V genes explain less than half of the discrepancy, and the remainder lacks a known reason. The sample yields about 98,000 clones; 84% were counted once. Clones ranked in the top ten supply 15% to 20% of the sample. Sequenced material: peripheral blood, taken on day 0 of AZD1222 vaccination. The origin of the receptors is an adult in good health.

CDR3 protein: CATGGTREQPFRGYTF. DNA for the CDR3: TGTGCCACCGGGGGGACCCGAGAGCAGCCGTTCCGTGGCTACACCTTC. The chain has TRBV24-1 and TRBJ1-2; possibly TRBD1 for D (5 bases). CDR1 KGHDR and CDR2 SFDVKD come from the germline V gene. Deletions cut 9 bases from V and 7 bases from J, with 26 bases between. CDR3 length equals 16 residues.

In this sample, this clone turned up a few times. The genes are TRBV28 and TRBJ1-6; D is undetermined. V dropped 6 bases and J dropped 0 bases, with 6 bases sitting between them. This CDR3 has 14 residues. From germline, CDR1 is MDHEN and CDR2 SYDVKM. CDR3 nucleotide sequence: TGTGCCAGCAGGCGGGGCTCCTATAATTCACCCCTCCACTTT. This sequence encodes CASRRGSYNSPLHF.

This rearrangement joins TRBV9 to TRBJ2-2, with 7 bases lining up with TRBD1. The CDR3 extends over 14 amino acids. CDR1 and CDR2 (germline): SGDLS, YYNGEE. Trimming took 7 bases from V and 0 from J; bases not matched to a gene: 3. CDR3 amino acids: CASEDRANTGELFF. In nucleotides, the CDR3 is TGTGCCAGCGAAGACAGGGCGAACACCGGGGAGCTGTTTTTT. Supplemented by reference TRBV9 and TRBJ2-2, the full variable domain reads DSGVTQTPKHLITATGQRVTLRCSPRSGDLSVYWYQQSLDQGLQFLIQYYNGEERAKGNILERFSAQQFPDLHSELNLSSLELGDSALYFCASEDRANTGELFFGEGSRLTVL.

The chain combines TRBV18 with TRBJ1-6; no firm D call. The CDR3 contains 14 residues. Germline V lookup: CDR1 KGHSH, CDR2 LQKENI. Trimming took 3 bases from V and 9 from J, leaving 12 bases between them. CDR3: CASSPGELSSPLHF. Here the CDR3 DNA reads TGTGCCAGCTCACCCGGGGAATTAAGTTCACCCCTCCACTTT.

This chain uses TRBV5-1 with TRBJ1-4; D unresolved. The V and J ends lost 5 bases and 0 bases respectively, with 8 bases between them. Germline assignment: CDR1 SGHRS and CDR2 YFSETQ. This CDR3 has 14 amino acids. CDR3 protein: CASSRSATNEKLFF. The CDR3 DNA sequence: TGCGCCAGCAGTCGAAGTGCAACTAATGAAAAACTGTTTTTT. Full variable domain (outside the CDR3, taken from reference TRBV5-1 and TRBJ1-4): KAGVTQTPRYLIKTRGQQVTLSCSPISGHRSVSWYQQTPGQGLQFLFEYFSETQRNKGNFPGRFSGRQFSNSRSEMNVSTLELGDSALYLCASSRSATNEKLFFGSGTQLSVL.

The chain has TRBV4-2 and TRBJ1-2; 10 nucleotides line up with TRBD1. The V and J ends lost 0 bases and 8 bases, in that order; junction bases with no gene match: 6. Germline lookup yields CDR1 LGHNA and CDR2 YNFKEQ. The CDR3 totals 15 residues. The CDR3 DNA is TGTGCCAGCAGCCAAGATCTCCGGACAGGGGGAGGCTACACCTTC. Its protein is CASSQDLRTGGGYTF.

V is TRBV11-3 and J is TRBJ1-2; unclear D gene. The CDR3 loop spans 13 amino acids. Germline V gene lookup returns CDR1 SGHNT and CDR2 YENEEA. Deletions cut 2 bases from V and 6 bases from J, with 10 bases between. CDR3 protein: CASSLTTKDGYTF. CDR3 in DNA: TGTGCCAGCAGCTTAACAACCAAAGATGGCTACACCTTC.

The chain combines TRBV7-2 with TRBJ2-7; the D is unclear. V dropped 5 bases and J dropped 1 base, with 6 bases sitting between them. Germline loops: CDR1 SGHTA, CDR2 FQGNSA. CDR3 length equals 12 residues. The DNA of the CDR3 is TGTGCCAGCAGCCTGACTTCCTACGAGCAGTACTTC. Encoded protein: CASSLTSYEQYF.

The rearrangement links TRBV9 to TRBJ2-2; tentative D call: TRBD2 (6 bases). V lost 3 bases and J lost 1, with 13 bases in between. The CDR3 totals 16 residues. Per germline, CDR1 SGDLS and CDR2 YYNGEE. The CDR3 reads CASSATGRENTGELFF. Here the CDR3 DNA reads TGTGCCAGCAGCGCCACGGGGCGGGAGAACACCGGGGAGCTGTTTTTT.

This clone came up many times. J is TRBJ2-3 and V is TRBV5-1; TRBD1 is a possible D gene (7 bases). Per the germline V gene, CDR1 is SGHRS and CDR2 is YFSETQ. The CDR3 runs 17 residues. V was clipped by 4 bases and J by 4 bases, with 22 bases between them. CDR3: CASSQGDESEGADTQYF. CDR3 sequence (DNA): TGCGCCAGCAGCCAGGGGGACGAGTCGGAGGGGGCAGATACGCAGTATTTT.

CDR3 nucleotides: TGTGCCAGCAGTGAATCCTCCAGAGTCTCTGGAAACACCATATATTTT. Translated: CASSESSRVSGNTIYF. This sequence joins TRBV25-1 and TRBJ1-3, with D unclear. Trimming took 1 base from V and 0 from J, leaving 10 bases between them. The CDR3 length is 16 residues. Per germline, CDR1 MGHDK and CDR2 SYGVNS.

V usage is TRBV29-1 and J usage is TRBJ2-3; D is tentatively TRBD1 or TRBD2 (5 bases each). This CDR3 is 15 amino acids long. Trimming took off 4 bases at V and 4 bases at J, with 18 bases between the two ends. Germline V gene data show CDR1 as SQVTM and CDR2 as ANQGSEA. This chain's CDR3 is CSVGPGPGTPDTQYF. Here the CDR3 DNA reads TGCAGCGTTGGGCCTGGGCCAGGGACCCCAGATACGCAGTATTTT.

This clone has only one observation. The V call is TRBV4-2, the J call TRBJ1-1, with D possibly matching TRBD1 (5 bases). Germline assignment: CDR1 LGHNA and CDR2 YNFKEQ. The CDR3 extends over 14 amino acids. The V gene lost 4 bases and the J gene lost 1 base, with 10 bases spanning the gap. DNA for the CDR3: TGTGCCAGCAGCCCTGGGGGGGGGAACACTGAAGCTTTCTTT. Its protein product is CASSPGGGNTEAFF.

As for this clone: The same CDR3 is also encoded by other DNA sequences in this sample. The V and J genes are TRBV27 and TRBJ1-6; D is unclear. With 6 bases removed from V and 0 bases from J, the gap between germline ends came to 0 bases. The CDR3 has 12 amino acids. CDR1 is MNHEY and CDR2 is SMNVEV in the germline V gene (reference sequence). Here the CDR3 DNA reads TGTGCCAGCAGCTCCTATAATTCACCCCTCCACTTT. Translation gives CASSSYNSPLHF.

The chain carries TRBV11-3 and TRBJ1-4, with 9 positions matching TRBD1. CDR3 length equals 16 residues. Germline assignment: CDR1 SGHNT and CDR2 YENEEA. V was clipped by 4 bases and J by 5 bases; unmatched bases: 8. The DNA of the CDR3 is TGTGCCAGCAGCTCGGGACAGGGCTATACCAATGAAAAACTGTTTTTT. The encoded protein is CASSSGQGYTNEKLFF.

This chain links TRBV11-3 with TRBJ1-2; D perhaps matches TRBD1 (5 bases). Between the trimmed V and J ends, which lost 7 bases and 0 bases, there was a span of 15 bases. CDR3 size: 15 residues. Per the germline V gene, CDR1 is SGHNT and CDR2 is YENEEA. The CDR3 region has the DNA TGTGCCAGCACCGCGGACAAAGTAGCTAACTATGGCTACACCTTC. Protein: CASTADKVANYGYTF.

This sequence joins TRBV5-1 and TRBJ1-2, with D possibly matching TRBD1 (5 bases). The CDR3 totals 13 residues. Germline CDR1 reads SGHRS; CDR2 reads YFSETQ. V lost 0 bases to trimming and J lost 3 bases, with 6 bases between them. CDR3 sequence reads: CASSLEQDYGYTF. DNA of the CDR3: TGCGCCAGCAGCTTGGAACAGGACTATGGCTACACCTTC.

The chain has TRBV28 and TRBJ1-2; D gene uncertain. This CDR3 is built from 15 residues. The V gene's germline CDR1 is MDHEN and CDR2 SYDVKM. Trimming removed 6 bases at V and 10 bases at J, with 24 bases between. Written as DNA, the CDR3 is TGTGCCAGCAGCCCTAATCCTCCTAGCCATTGGGCCTACACCTTC. Translation: CASSPNPPSHWAYTF.

In DNA form, the CDR3 reads TGTGCCATCAGTGAGACAATTAGCAATCAGCCCCAGCATTTT. Translation: CAISETISNQPQHF. The V call is TRBV10-3, the J call TRBJ1-5; D unclear. The CDR3 consists of 14 residues. Germline V gives CDR1 ENHRY, CDR2 SYGVKD. Trimming took off 2 bases at V and 0 bases at J, with 5 bases between the two ends.

The rearrangement joins TRBV28 to TRBJ2-3; possibly TRBD1 for D (5 bases). The length of the CDR3 is 15 residues. Trimming pared 4 bases from V and 4 bases from J, leaving 15 bases between. CDR1 is MDHEN, CDR2 SYDVKM, per germline. The CDR3 protein is CASSSRNDRADTQYF. The CDR3 nucleotides read TGTGCCAGCAGTTCCCGAAATGACAGAGCAGATACGCAGTATTTT.

The rearrangement links TRBV6-5 to TRBJ2-2; possibly TRBD1 or TRBD2 for D (5 bases each). The ends were cut back, 6 bases at V and 2 bases at J, with 10 bases in the middle. This CDR3 comprises 14 residues. Germline V gene data show CDR1 as MNHEY and CDR2 as SVGAGI. CDR3 amino acids: CASSQGPNTGELFF. CDR3 bases: TGTGCCAGCAGCCAGGGACCAAACACCGGGGAGCTGTTTTTT.

The chain is built from TRBV10-3 and TRBJ1-1; no reliable D call. The ends were cut back, 3 bases at V and 0 bases at J, with 8 bases in the middle. CDR1 is ENHRY and CDR2 is SYGVKD in the germline V gene. The CDR3 spans 14 residues. The CDR3 sequence is CAISEGNVNTEAFF. The CDR3 DNA follows: TGTGCCATCAGTGAAGGGAATGTGAACACTGAAGCTTTCTTT.

This chain connects TRBV27 to TRBJ1-2, with TRBD1 matching 10 bases. Germline CDR1 is MNHEY and CDR2 is SMNVEV (reference sequence). V lost 5 bases, J lost 5 bases, and 5 bases stayed unmatched. The CDR3 spans 14 residues. The CDR3 spells CASSQGQGVYGYTF. DNA for the CDR3: TGTGCCAGCAGTCAAGGACAGGGGGTGTATGGCTACACCTTC.